Presented here are 20 T cell receptor beta chains from one specimen sequenced in a study of blood T cell repertoires in COVID-19. Sequencing used immunoSEQ multiplex PCR; TCRdb keeps in-frame clones, though not all of them. The sample holds 100,000 to 150,000 clones, around 88% seen once. The sequencing sample was made of PBMCs or T cells enriched from blood (not recorded which). Receptors were obtained from a woman aged 45-65 years who had recovered from COVID-19.

The chain links TRBV19 to TRBJ2-7, with a weak D call TRBD2 (6 bases). The V end lost 7 bases, the J end lost 2 bases, and 12 bases lay between the germline ends. This CDR3 region has 13 residues. Germline lookup yields CDR1 LNHDA and CDR2 SQIVND (reference sequence). The CDR3 is CASTGTATYEQYF. The DNA of the CDR3 is TGTGCCAGTACCGGGACTGCCACCTACGAGCAGTACTTC.

As to this clone: Other DNA sequences in this sample translate to the same CDR3. This sequence joins TRBV5-1 and TRBJ2-7; D gene unclear. The V gene lost 1 base and the J gene lost 4 bases, with 6 bases spanning the gap. The germline V gene has CDR1 SGHRS and CDR2 YFSETQ. The CDR3 is 12 amino acids. CDR3 nucleotides: TGCGCCAGCAGCTTGTCGGGTTACGAGCAGTACTTC. This encodes CASSLSGYEQYF.

The chain combines TRBV12-5 with TRBJ1-2; unclear D gene. The V and J ends lost 0 bases and 8 bases respectively, with 13 bases between them. This CDR3 has 14 residues. The germline V gene encodes CDR1 LGHNT and CDR2 FRNRAP. The CDR3: CASGLVGGLYGYTF. As DNA, the CDR3 is TGTGCTAGTGGTTTGGTAGGCGGGTTATACGGCTACACCTTC.

The sample holds a few counts of this clone. This sequence joins TRBV5-1 and TRBJ2-7; 10 bases fit TRBD1. The germline gives CDR1 SGHRS, CDR2 YFSETQ. V lost 5 bases, J lost 3 bases, and 8 bases stayed unmatched. This CDR3 is built from 15 residues. For the CDR3, the DNA is TGCGCCAGCAGTTGGAGGACAGGGGGTGACTACGAGCAGTACTTC. This encodes CASSWRTGGDYEQYF.

The V gene is TRBV5-1, the J gene TRBJ1-5, with a possible D match to TRBD1 (5 bases). Trimming stripped 4 bases from V and 2 bases from J, with 25 bases between. The CDR3 has 19 residues. Germline V CDR1 and CDR2: SGHRS, YFSETQ. The DNA for the CDR3 is TGCGCCAGCAGCCCCGACCCTTATATAGGGGCGGTCGGCAATCAGCCCCAGCATTTT. Protein product: CASSPDPYIGAVGNQPQHF.

The chain is built from TRBV30 and TRBJ1-1; D is unresolved. V lost 0 bases and J lost 4, with 12 bases in between. From germline, CDR1 is GTSNPN and CDR2 SVGIG (reference sequence). The CDR3 covers 14 residues. CDR3 nucleotides: TGTGCCTGGAGTGTACTCGGGGAGGGCACTGAAGCTTTCTTT. It codes for CAWSVLGEGTEAFF. The full variable domain, rest sourced from reference TRBV30 and TRBJ1-1, is SQTIHQWPATLVQPVGSPLSLECTVEGTSNPNLYWYRQAAGRGLQLLFYSVGIGQISSEVPQNLSASRPQDRQFILSSKKLLLSDSGFYLCAWSVLGEGTEAFFGQGTRLTVV.

The rearrangement links TRBV19 to TRBJ2-1; tentatively, D is TRBD1 (6 bases). The germline V gene encodes CDR1 LNHDA and CDR2 SQIVND (reference sequence). The CDR3 is 14 residues long. The V end was cut by 8 bases, the J end by 5 bases, with 16 bases between. The DNA of the CDR3 is TGTGCCAGTTCAGTCAGGGGCCCTGACAATGAGCAGTTCTTC. It specifies CASSVRGPDNEQFF. The full variable domain, with the rest looked up from reference TRBV19 and TRBJ2-1, is DGGITQSPKYLFRKEGQNVTLSCEQNLNHDAMYWYRQDPGQGLRLIYYSQIVNDFQKGDIAEGYSVSREKKESFPLTVTSAQKNPTAFYLCASSVRGPDNEQFFGPGTRLTVL.

The genes are TRBV6-2 or TRBV6-3 and TRBJ1-2; D gene unclear. This CDR3 region has 13 residues. The V gene lost 2 bases and the J gene lost 2 bases, with 6 bases spanning the gap. CDR1 and CDR2 from the germline V gene are MNHEY and SVGEGT. The CDR3 here is CASSYEGNYGYTF. The DNA for the CDR3 is TGTGCCAGCAGTTACGAGGGCAACTATGGCTACACCTTC.

V and J are TRBV9 and TRBJ1-2; the D gene is possibly TRBD1 (6 bases). This CDR3 is 15 amino acids long. The germline V gene has CDR1 SGDLS and CDR2 YYNGEE. The V end lost 2 bases, the J end lost 0 bases, and 11 bases lay between the germline ends. CDR3 DNA sequence: TGTGCCAGCAGCGTTGGCCAGGGGCCTAACTATGGCTACACCTTC. It codes for CASSVGQGPNYGYTF.

The chain couples TRBV19 to TRBJ2-2, with 10 bases fitting TRBD1. Trimming removed 6 bases from V and 5 bases from J; junction bases left unmatched: 3. The CDR3 is made up of 14 amino acids. Germline loops: CDR1 LNHDA, CDR2 SQIVND (reference sequence). The CDR3 sequence: CASRGTGVTGELFF. CDR3 nucleotides: TGTGCCAGTAGGGGGACAGGGGTAACCGGGGAGCTGTTTTTT.

The table lists this clone with a few counts. The chain recombines TRBV5-1 with TRBJ2-7; D might be TRBD2 (6 bases). The germline CDR1 and CDR2 sequences are SGHRS and YFSETQ. Trimming stripped 4 bases from V and 5 bases from J, with 16 bases between. The length of the CDR3 is 14 residues. Here the CDR3 DNA reads TGCGCCAGCAGCATCGGAAGCGGCGGGGACGAGCAGTACTTC. It encodes CASSIGSGGDEQYF.

The V call is TRBV2, the J call TRBJ2-5, with 10 bases fitting TRBD1. Germline lookup yields CDR1 SNHLY and CDR2 FYNNEI. V shed 6 bases and J 7 bases; nucleotides not matched to a gene: 8. The CDR3 contains 14 residues. The CDR3 spells CASRGDRGLGTQYF. As DNA, the CDR3 is TGTGCCAGCAGGGGGGACAGGGGTTTGGGGACCCAGTACTTC.

This clone turned up a few times. CDR3: CASKQALNTEAFF. DNA of the CDR3: TGTGCCAGCAAACAGGCGTTGAACACTGAAGCTTTCTTT. The gene calls are TRBV6-5 and TRBJ1-1; maybe TRBD1 (5 bases). Trimming removed 7 bases from V and 0 bases from J, with 9 bases in between. Germline CDR1 and CDR2: MNHEY and SVGAGI. This CDR3 has 13 residues.

The chain recombines TRBV19 with TRBJ1-2; TRBD1 might be the D (6 bases). This CDR3 has 17 residues. Germline lookup yields CDR1 LNHDA and CDR2 SQIVND (reference sequence). Trimming took 3 bases from V and 4 from J, leaving 21 bases between them. CDR3 in amino acids: CASSMGSGDAFIYGYTF. The CDR3 nucleotides are TGTGCCAGTAGTATGGGGTCAGGGGACGCTTTTATCTATGGCTACACCTTC.

The chain joins TRBV27 to TRBJ2-3; 8 nucleotides agree with TRBD1. J was trimmed by 0 bases and V by 3 bases; bases with no gene match: 14. The CDR3 sequence is 19 residues long. Germline V gives CDR1 MNHEY, CDR2 SMNVEV (reference sequence). The CDR3 spells CASSFLPGTGASSTDTQYF. CDR3 nucleotides: TGTGCCAGCAGTTTTCTTCCCGGGACAGGAGCCTCCAGCACAGATACGCAGTATTTT.

The rearrangement links TRBV5-1 to TRBJ2-3, with D possibly TRBD2 on 5 matching bases. CDR3 length: 16 residues. The V gene's germline CDR1 is SGHRS and CDR2 YFSETQ. The ends were cut back, 0 bases at V and 6 bases at J, with 17 bases in the middle. In nucleotides, the CDR3 is TGCGCCAGCAGCTTGGCGGACTTCCCTACGGTTGATACGCAGTATTTT. Translated: CASSLADFPTVDTQYF.

V gene TRBV18 combines with J gene TRBJ1-1; D uncertain. There are 14 residues in the CDR3. CDR1 and CDR2 from the germline V gene are KGHSH and LQKENI. The V and J ends lost 6 bases and 5 bases respectively, with 16 bases between them. In DNA, the CDR3 is TGTGCCAGCTCCCCAGTGGGTTTGGAGACTGAAGCTTTCTTT. This translates into CASSPVGLETEAFF.

The chain employs TRBV7-8 and TRBJ1-4; tentatively, D is TRBD1 (5 bases). The CDR3 sequence is 15 residues long. Germline assignment: CDR1 SGHVS and CDR2 FQNEAQ. Trimming stripped 2 bases from V and 3 bases from J, with 10 bases between. CDR3 protein: CASSLSRQSNEKLFF. The DNA for the CDR3 is TGTGCCAGCAGCTTATCCCGACAGTCTAATGAAAAACTGTTTTTT.

The chain links TRBV18 to TRBJ2-4; 9 positions agree with TRBD2. The CDR3 contains 15 residues. V trimming: 2 bases; J trimming: 8 bases; junction bases outside the gene matches: 7. Germline V gene data show CDR1 as KGHSH and CDR2 as LQKENI. CDR3 nucleotides: TGTGCCAGCTCACCAAACCTAGCGGGGTTGGACATTCAGTACTTC. Its translation: CASSPNLAGLDIQYF.

The gene calls are TRBV19 and TRBJ2-3; 8 bases map to TRBD1. Unmatched junction bases numbered 6, after V lost 4 bases and J lost 3 bases. This CDR3 has 15 residues. CDR1 is LNHDA and CDR2 is SQIVND in the germline V gene (reference sequence). DNA for the CDR3: TGTGCCAGTAGTACGACAGGGGAGTGGACAGATACGCAGTATTTT. Its translation is CASSTTGEWTDTQYF.